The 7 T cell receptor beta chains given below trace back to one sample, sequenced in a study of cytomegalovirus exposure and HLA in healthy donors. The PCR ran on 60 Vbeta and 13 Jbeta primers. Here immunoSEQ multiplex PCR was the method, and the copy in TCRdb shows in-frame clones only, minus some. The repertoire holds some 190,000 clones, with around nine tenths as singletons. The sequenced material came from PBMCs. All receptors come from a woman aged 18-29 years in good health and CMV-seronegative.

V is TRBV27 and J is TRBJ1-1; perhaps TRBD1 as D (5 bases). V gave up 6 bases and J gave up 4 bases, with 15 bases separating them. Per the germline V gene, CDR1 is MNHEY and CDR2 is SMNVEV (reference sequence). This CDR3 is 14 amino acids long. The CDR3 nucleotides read TGTGCCAGCAGCCAGACATCAAGGGGCACTGAAGCTTTCTTT. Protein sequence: CASSQTSRGTEAFF.

DNA of the CDR3: TGTGCCACCATTCCGACAGGTTCGAACACTGAAGCTTTCTTT. This encodes CATIPTGSNTEAFF. The genes are TRBV6-5 and TRBJ1-1; the D gene is possibly TRBD1 (6 bases). The ends were cut back, 10 bases at V and 1 base at J, with 16 bases in the middle. The length of the CDR3 is 14 residues. Germline V CDR1 and CDR2: MNHEY, SVGAGI.

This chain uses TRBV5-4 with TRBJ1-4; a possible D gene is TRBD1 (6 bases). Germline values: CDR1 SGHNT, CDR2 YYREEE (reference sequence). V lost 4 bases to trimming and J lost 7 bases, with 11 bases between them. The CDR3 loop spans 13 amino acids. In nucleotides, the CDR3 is TGTGCCAGCAGCGTGAGACAGGCTGAAAAACTGTTTTTT. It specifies CASSVRQAEKLFF.

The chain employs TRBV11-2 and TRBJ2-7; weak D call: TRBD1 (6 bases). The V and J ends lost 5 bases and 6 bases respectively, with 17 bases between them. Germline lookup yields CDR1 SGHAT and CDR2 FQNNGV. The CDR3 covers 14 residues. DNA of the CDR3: TGTGCCAGCAGCCCGAACAGGGAAGTACGCGAGCAGTACTTC. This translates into CASSPNREVREQYF.

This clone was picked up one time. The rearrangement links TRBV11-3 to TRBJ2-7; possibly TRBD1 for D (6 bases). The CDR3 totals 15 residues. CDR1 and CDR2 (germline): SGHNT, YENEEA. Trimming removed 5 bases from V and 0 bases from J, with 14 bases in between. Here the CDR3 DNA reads TGTGCCAGCAGCCCGCGAGGGGGAGACTCCTACGAGCAGTACTTC. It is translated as CASSPRGGDSYEQYF.

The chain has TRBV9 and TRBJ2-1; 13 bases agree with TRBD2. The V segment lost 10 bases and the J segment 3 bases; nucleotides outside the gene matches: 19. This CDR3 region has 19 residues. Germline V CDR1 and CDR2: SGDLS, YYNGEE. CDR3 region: CAAILTSGRHLTFYNEQFF. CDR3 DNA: TGTGCCGCCATTTTGACTAGCGGGAGGCACCTCACCTTCTACAATGAGCAGTTCTTC.

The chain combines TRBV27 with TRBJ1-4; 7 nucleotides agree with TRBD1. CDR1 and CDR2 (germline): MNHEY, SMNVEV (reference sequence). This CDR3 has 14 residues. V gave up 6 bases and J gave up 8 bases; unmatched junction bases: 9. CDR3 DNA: TGTGCCAGCAGCGACAGGGCCACGCGGGAAAAACTGTTTTTT. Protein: CASSDRATREKLFF. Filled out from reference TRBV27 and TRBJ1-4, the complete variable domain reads EAQVTQNPRYLITVTGKKLTVTCSQNMNHEYMSWYRQDPGLGLRQIYYSMNVEVTDKGDVPEGYKVSRKEKRNFPLILESPSPNQTSLYFCASSDRATREKLFFGSGTQLSVL.